The present entry profiles one T cell receptor (beta chain) with its context. As originally analysed: Amplified reference gene primers provided the basis for estimating nucleated cell counts. Clones were sequenced by immunoSEQ multiplex PCR, and TCRdb holds only the in-frame ones, with some missing. Clone size and V and J calls were adopted from that table, with D and trimming inferred from the DNA. The sample contains fewer than 150,000 clones, approximately 88% of which appear only once. The data belong to a study of blood T cell repertoires in COVID-19. Background on the study: Researchers got acute and convalescent COVID-19 samples from the United States, Italy and Spain.

The source material was peripheral blood. This receptor was obtained from a woman in her thirties or forties with acute or convalescent COVID-19.

The CDR3 sequence is CASSSRGLGGYTF. In nucleotides, the CDR3 is TGTGCCAGCAGTTCGAGGGGGCTAGGAGGCTACACCTTC. This chain uses TRBV6-5 with TRBJ1-2, with 7 bases matching TRBD1. CDR1 is MNHEY, CDR2 SVGAGI, per germline. J gave up 8 bases and V 4 bases, and 7 bases lay outside the gene matches. This CDR3 region has 13 residues.